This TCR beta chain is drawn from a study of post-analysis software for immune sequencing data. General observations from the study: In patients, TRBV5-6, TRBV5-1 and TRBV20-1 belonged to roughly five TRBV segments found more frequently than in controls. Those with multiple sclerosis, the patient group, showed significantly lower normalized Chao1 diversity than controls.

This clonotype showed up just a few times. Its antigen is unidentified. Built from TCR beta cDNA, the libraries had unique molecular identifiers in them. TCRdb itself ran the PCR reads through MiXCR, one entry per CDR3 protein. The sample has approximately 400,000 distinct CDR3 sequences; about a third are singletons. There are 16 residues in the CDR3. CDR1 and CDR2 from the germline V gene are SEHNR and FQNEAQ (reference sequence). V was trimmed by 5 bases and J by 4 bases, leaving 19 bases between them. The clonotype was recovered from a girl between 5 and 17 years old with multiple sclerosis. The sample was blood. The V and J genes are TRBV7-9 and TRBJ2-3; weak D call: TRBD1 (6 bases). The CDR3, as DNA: TGTGCCAGCAGCCCCCCACCGGGACAACACGCAGATACGCAGTATTTT. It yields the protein CASSPPPGQHADTQYF. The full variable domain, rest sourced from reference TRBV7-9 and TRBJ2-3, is DTGVSQNPRHKITKRGQNVTFRCDPISEHNRLYWYRQTLGQGPEFLTYFQNEAQLEKSRLLSDRFSAERPKGSFSTLEIQRTEQGDSAMYLCASSPPPGQHADTQYFGPGTRLTVL.